This T cell receptor beta chain was recorded in a study of blood T cells in healthy people across ages. Whole-study context: Researchers report that template switching captured about one barcoded beta molecule per two T cells. Study-wide findings and caveats: Observed TCR beta diversity showed a strong correlation with the percentage of naive T cells as measured by flow cytometry.

Next came a second PCR, run for about 6 to 11 cycles, which used a sample-barcoded 5' primer along with a J-beta primer mix. Every individual sample yielded 3 million or more paired-end reads (each containing CDR3). A single record per CDR3 protein comes from TCRdb applying MiXCR to the 5' RACE reads. This sample has more than 650,000 distinct CDR3 sequences, with 20% to 30% found just once. The CDR3 is 13 amino acids. The junction had 7 bases not matched to a gene; V was cut back by 6 bases and J by 6 bases. Germline-derived CDR1 and CDR2 are MNHEY and SVGAGI. This clonotype turned up a few times. As yet, its antigen is unknown. These data were also filed under a second study, of T cells of mothers and their children. This second study notes: Biologically related mothers and children overlapped slightly more than unrelated pairs, a non-significant difference.

Sequenced material: blood. The chain carries TRBV6-5 and TRBJ2-7, with 8 bases matching TRBD1. This receptor was obtained from a boy between 10 and 17 years old in good health. The CDR3 region has the DNA TGTGCCAGCAGCCGGACAGGGACGAGCGAGCAGTACTTC. It codes for CASSRTGTSEQYF.